This T cell receptor beta chain was observed in a study of T cell repertoires in aging, cancer and after chemotherapy. Notes on the study in general: No conclusions about immunological memory after chemotherapy can be drawn from the repertoire data. In each cancer cohort, median generation probability increased across chemotherapy, suggesting thymic output rebounded.

Points on this clonotype: Its antigen remains unidentified.

V lost 4 bases to trimming and J lost 5 bases; unmatched junction nucleotides: 4. The CDR3 covers 14 residues. The germline V gene has CDR1 LNHNV and CDR2 YYDKDF (reference sequence). TCR beta rearrangements were amplified from peripheral blood genomic DNA. Multiplex touch-down PCR with TRB-A/B primers amplified rearranged V-D-J TRB sequences. Via MiXCR, TCRdb re-called the multiplex PCR reads, giving one row per CDR3 protein. Of fewer than 15,000 distinct CDR3 sequences in the sample, about 25% were seen once. V gene TRBV15 combines with J gene TRBJ1-4, with TRBD1 matching 7 bases. The receptor's source is a human donor in good health. Sequencing was carried out using blood. CDR3 DNA: TGTGCCACCAGCACCTCCAGGGGGAATGAAAAACTGTTTTTT. It codes for CATSTSRGNEKLFF.